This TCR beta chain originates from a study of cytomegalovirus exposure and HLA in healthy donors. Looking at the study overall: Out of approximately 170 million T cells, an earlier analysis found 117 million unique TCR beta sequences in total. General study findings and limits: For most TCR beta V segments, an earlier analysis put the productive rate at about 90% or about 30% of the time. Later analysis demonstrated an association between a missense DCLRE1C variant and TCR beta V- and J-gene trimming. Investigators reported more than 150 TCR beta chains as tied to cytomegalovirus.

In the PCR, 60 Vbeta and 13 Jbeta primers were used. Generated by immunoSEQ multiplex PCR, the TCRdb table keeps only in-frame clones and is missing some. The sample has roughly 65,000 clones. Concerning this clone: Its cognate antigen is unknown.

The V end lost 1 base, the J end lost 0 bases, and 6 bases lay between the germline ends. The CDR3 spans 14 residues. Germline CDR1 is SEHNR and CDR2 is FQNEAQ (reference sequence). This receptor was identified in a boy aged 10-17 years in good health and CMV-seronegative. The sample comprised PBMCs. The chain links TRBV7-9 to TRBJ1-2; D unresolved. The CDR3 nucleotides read TGTGCCAGCAGCTTAGAGGACTCTAACTATGGCTACACCTTC. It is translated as CASSLEDSNYGYTF.